The TCR beta chain described here comes from a study of T cells in Graves' hyperthyroidism and ophthalmopathy. Germline assignment: CDR1 ENHRY and CDR2 SYGVKD. Trimming took 0 bases from V and 5 from J; bases not matched to a gene: 6. The CDR3 is 15 residues long. Hyperthyroidism of Graves' type that showed no ophthalmopathy progression within 18 months was stable. Pregnant or lactating patients were excluded, as were those with uncontrolled infection or other autoimmune disease. PBMCs were obtained from 9.5 to 10 ml fresh peripheral blood. RNA transcripts yielded amplified TCR beta CDR3 regions. Carried out on the TCR CDR3, a first-round RT-PCR used the HTBI primer set. TCRdb reanalysed the multiplex PCR reads using MiXCR and keeps one entry per CDR3 protein. The data show roughly 700,000 distinct CDR3 sequences, around 40% seen once. The sample holds many counts of this clonotype.

The genes are TRBV10-3 and TRBJ2-5; 7 nucleotides match TRBD1. The source of this sequence is a middle-aged woman with Graves' hyperthyroidism. Material: blood. The CDR3: CAISESTGDRETQYF. The CDR3 DNA reads TGTGCCATCAGTGAGTCAACAGGGGATCGGGAGACCCAGTACTTC.